This T cell receptor (beta chain) was obtained from a study of shared T cell receptors in the human thymus. This CDR3 contains 12 residues. Germline V gives CDR1 SEHNR, CDR2 FQNEAQ (reference sequence). The V end was cut by 6 bases, the J end by 7 bases, with 13 bases between. Profiled with immunoSEQ multiplex PCR; TCRdb holds only in-frame clones, not every one. The sample holds hundreds of thousands of clones, roughly 90% seen once. There are a few counts of this clone. These data are also associated with another study on human thymus T cells. That publication notes: Thymus tissue for the work was resected from patients undergoing corrective heart surgery. Unrelated individuals had highly overlapping thymic repertoires, as reported in related research.

This rearrangement joins TRBV7-9 to TRBJ2-7, with TRBD1 as a possible D gene (7 bases). This TCR came from a boy less than two years old with a congenital heart defect. Sequences were obtained from thymocytes. Here the CDR3 reads CASRQTGREQYF. CDR3 bases: TGTGCCAGCAGACAGACAGGGAGGGAGCAGTACTTC.